This T cell receptor (beta chain) was recorded in a study of T cells in localized non-small cell lung cancer. Findings and caveats of the study: T cell clonality was highest in uninvolved adjacent lung, above tumor. Appearing in adjacent lung were a median roughly 59 of the top 100 tumor clones.

Of note for this clone: Its antigen is currently unknown.

Sequencing used immunoSEQ multiplex PCR; TCRdb keeps in-frame clones, though not all of them. This table holds 2,000 to 2,500 clones, 29% found once. Free of atypia, the adjacent lung was collected at least 2 cm away from the tumor margin. There are 17 residues in the CDR3. Trimming pared 5 bases from V and 1 base from J, leaving 20 bases between. CDR1 and CDR2 (germline): SGHNT, YENEEA. The sequencing used normal lung tissue next to the tumor, collected before any cancer treatment. This TCR derives from a man between 40 and 70 years old with stage I lung adenocarcinoma. J is TRBJ1-1 and V is TRBV11-3; tentative D call: TRBD1 (5 bases). CDR3 DNA sequence: TGTGCCAGCAGCCTGAGGAGAGGGGCAGGAGGGAACACTGAAGCTTTCTTT. Its protein is CASSLRRGAGGNTEAFF.